Included here is one TCR beta chain sequence, with context. The data belong to a study of T cells expressing NK-cell markers. The germline gives CDR1 MNHEY, CDR2 SVGAGI. The CDR3 length is 16 residues. TCRdb re-called the 5' RACE reads and catalogs CDR3 proteins one per entry, DNA excluded. This sample lists 500,000 to 700,000 distinct CDR3 sequences; its ten largest clones have less than 4.5%. Sequencing was done on a sample of blood T cells: a sorted CD56 or NKG2C T cell subset, CD4+ or CD8+ T cells, or bulk PBMC T cells (not recorded which). The chain recombines TRBV6-5 with TRBJ2-3; the TCRdb call, TRBD1, lacks DNA for checking. The sequence was obtained from a man aged 18-30 years in good health. CDR3 loop: CASSYATGTGTDTQYF.